These T cell receptor beta chains were read from a single sample in a study of T cell repertoires in cytomegalovirus infection. In TCRdb, the reads were re-called with MiXCR into one record per CDR3 protein. This table has 100,000 to 150,000 distinct CDR3 sequences, more than 25% appearing once. No antigen has been assigned to these receptors. Sequences were derived from CD8+ T cells from cultured PBMCs, sampled from culture after CMV antigen stimulation. Every receptor here comes from a human donor in good health (CMV status not recorded). Some clones in this sample may be carry-over from other donors' samples. Both conserved end residues are part of each CDR3. A D gene is named only where the DNA matches it firmly. The size entry is marked missing in some rows and otherwise reads once, few, many or a size class.

abundance	d_gene	v_gene	j_gene	CDR3aa	CDR3nt
.	TRBD1	TRBV19	TRBJ2-5	CASSIAGTGLLETQYF	TGTGCCAGTAGTATCGCGGGGACAGGGTTGTTGGAGACCCAGTACTTC
few	.	TRBV7-9	TRBJ2-3	CASSPTGASTDTQYF	TGTGCCAGCAGCCCGACAGGTGCTAGCACAGATACGCAGTATTTT
few	TRBD1	TRBV7-8	TRBJ2-1	CASKTGGKLWRDEQFF	TGTGCCAGTAAGACAGGGGGCAAATTATGGCGGGATGAGCAGTTCTTC
many	.	TRBV12-3/TRBV12-4	TRBJ1-1	CASSFSGGNTEAFF	TGTGCCAGCAGTTTCTCGGGGGGAAACACTGAAGCTTTCTTT
.	.	TRBV19	TRBJ1-1	CASSSIRDYTEAFF	TGTGCCAGTAGTAGTATAAGGGACTACACTGAAGCTTTCTTT
.	.	TRBV5-6	TRBJ2-2	CASSQGPGATGELFF	TGTGCCAGCAGCCAGGGACCAGGAGCCACCGGGGAGCTGTTTTTT
many	.	TRBV7-2	TRBJ2-2	CASSSVSGGELFF	TGTGCCAGCAGCTCCGTGTCTGGCGGGGAGCTGTTTTTT
many	.	TRBV28	TRBJ2-3	CASSLDSSTDTQYF	TGTGCCAGCAGTTTAGACAGTTCCACAGATACGCAGTATTTT
once	.	TRBV7-9	TRBJ2-1	CASSLPTSGPHEQFF	TGTGCCAGCAGCTTACCAACATCGGGGCCCCATGAGCAGTTCTTC
.	.	TRBV7-8	TRBJ2-7	CASSRIWRDEQYF	TGTGCCAGCAGCCGAATTTGGAGGGACGAGCAGTACTTC
.	.	TRBV9	TRBJ1-5	CASSAGGSNQPQHF	TGTGCCAGCAGCGCTGGTGGTAGCAATCAGCCCCAGCATTTT
many	.	TRBV4-3	TRBJ1-2	CASSQDRSGNGYTF	TGCGCCAGCAGCCAAGACCGATCAGGCAATGGCTACACCTTC
.	.	TRBV6-5	TRBJ1-6	CASSSVSGEPSPLHF	TGTGCCAGCAGTTCCGTCTCAGGGGAGCCCTCACCCCTCCACTTT
.	TRBD1	TRBV27	TRBJ1-2	CASSVTGTGWRGYTF	TGTGCCAGCAGTGTAACAGGGACAGGGTGGCGTGGCTACACCTTC
few	.	TRBV7-9	TRBJ1-6	CASSEGTAGSPLHF	TGTGCCAGCAGCGAAGGGACGGCTGGGTCACCCCTCCACTTT
few	TRBD2	TRBV20-1	TRBJ2-7	CSARGLAGGIYEQYF	TGCAGTGCTAGAGGTCTAGCGGGGGGCATATACGAGCAGTACTTC
few	.	TRBV4-3	TRBJ2-1	CASSRTDLRENEQFF	TGCGCCAGCAGCCGTACAGATCTCCGAGAAAATGAGCAGTTCTTC
few	.	TRBV12-3/TRBV12-4	TRBJ2-1	CASSLGGPHNEQFF	TGTGCCAGCAGTTTAGGGGGACCTCACAATGAGCAGTTCTTC
many	.	TRBV7-9	TRBJ2-7	CASSGPTYEQYF	TGTGCCAGCAGCGGGCCCACCTACGAGCAGTACTTC
.	.	TRBV5-6	TRBJ2-7	CASSLGQELYEQYF	TGTGCCAGCAGCTTGGGACAGGAACTCTACGAGCAGTACTTC
few	.	TRBV7-2	TRBJ2-7	CASSFPETRRSYEQYF	TGTGCCAGCAGCTTCCCCGAGACCCGGAGGTCCTACGAGCAGTACTTC
.	.	TRBV7-9	TRBJ2-7	CASSVFGRTSYEQYF	TGTGCCAGCAGCGTGTTTGGAAGGACCTCCTACGAGCAGTACTTC
many	.	TRBV28	TRBJ1-2	CASSLPQGLPYGYTF	TGTGCCAGCAGCTTACCCCAGGGTCTACCCTATGGCTACACCTTC
many	.	TRBV23-1	TRBJ2-7	CASSYDTASSYEQYF	TGCGCCAGCAGTTACGACACGGCTAGCTCCTACGAGCAGTACTTC
.	TRBD1	TRBV12-3/TRBV12-4	TRBJ1-2	CASSLGTGSSNYGYTF	TGTGCCAGCAGTTTAGGGACAGGGTCCTCTAACTATGGCTACACCTTC
few	.	TRBV5-4	TRBJ1-2	CASSRMDGDYGYTF	TGTGCCAGCAGCCGGATGGACGGTGACTATGGCTACACCTTC
few	TRBD1	TRBV7-8	TRBJ2-7	CASSLPGQVYEQYF	TGTGCCAGCAGCTTACCGGGACAGGTCTACGAGCAGTACTTC
.	.	TRBV12-5	TRBJ1-3	CASAEGRYSGNTIYF	TGTGCTAGTGCCGAAGGACGGTACTCTGGAAACACCATATATTTT
few	TRBD2	TRBV12-3/TRBV12-4	TRBJ2-2	CASSFGSGGTTNTGELFF	TGTGCCAGCAGTTTTGGGAGCGGGGGGACCACGAACACCGGGGAGCTGTTTTTT
.	.	TRBV19	TRBJ2-1	CASSIGGEDYNEQFF	TGTGCCAGTAGTATAGGGGGGGAGGACTACAATGAGCAGTTCTTC
once	.	TRBV19	TRBJ1-2	CASLAGSYGYTF	TGTGCCAGTCTAGCGGGGTCCTATGGCTACACCTTC
.	TRBD2	TRBV10-3	TRBJ2-1	CAISDNRLAGFNEQFF	TGTGCCATCAGTGATAATCGACTAGCGGGTTTCAATGAGCAGTTCTTC
.	.	TRBV25-1	TRBJ1-1	CASSIYSGTEAFF	TGTGCCAGCAGTATTTATTCGGGCACTGAAGCTTTCTTT
.	.	TRBV12-3/TRBV12-4	TRBJ2-3	CASSFYGGLDTQYF	TGTGCCAGCAGTTTTTACGGGGGACTGGATACGCAGTATTTT
.	.	TRBV12-3/TRBV12-4	TRBJ2-7	CASSLAPGHSSYEQYF	TGTGCCAGCAGTTTAGCTCCGGGACATTCCTCCTACGAGCAGTACTTC